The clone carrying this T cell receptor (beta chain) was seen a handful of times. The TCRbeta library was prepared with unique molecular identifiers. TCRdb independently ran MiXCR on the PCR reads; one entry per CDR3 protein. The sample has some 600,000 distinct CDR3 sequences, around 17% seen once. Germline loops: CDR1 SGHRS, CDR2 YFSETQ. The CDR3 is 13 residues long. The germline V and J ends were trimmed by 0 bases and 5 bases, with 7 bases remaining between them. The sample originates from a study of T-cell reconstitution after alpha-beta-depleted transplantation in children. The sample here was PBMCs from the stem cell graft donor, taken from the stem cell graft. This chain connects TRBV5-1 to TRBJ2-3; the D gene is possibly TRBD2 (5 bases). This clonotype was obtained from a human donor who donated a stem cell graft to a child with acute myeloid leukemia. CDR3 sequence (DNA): TGCGCCAGCAGCTTGGAGGGAGTAGATACGCAGTATTTT. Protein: CASSLEGVDTQYF.